This T cell receptor (beta chain) derives from a study of cytomegalovirus exposure and HLA in healthy donors. Study background: Genetic ancestry analysis placed about 80% of the 300 to 500 donors that were genotyped in the Caucasian-associated cluster. Findings and limits, study-wide: An analysis that came later showed most CMV-associated TCR beta chains appearing HLA-restricted. With DRB1 most and HLA-C fewest, TCR association rates differed between HLA loci in a later analysis.

To note about this clone: Its antigen is not identified.

CDR1 and CDR2 from the germline V gene are MNHNY and SVGAGI (reference sequence). The CDR3 runs 12 residues. The V end was cut by 6 bases, the J end by 0 bases, with 6 bases between. PCR primers comprised 60 Vbeta and 13 Jbeta primers. Original analysis: Some 11 million of the roughly 80 million unique TCR beta chains counted in a later analysis were shared. Clones were sequenced by immunoSEQ multiplex PCR, and TCRdb holds only the in-frame ones, with some missing. For V, J and clone size, that table is used; D and trimming come from the DNA. The specimen's table records around 71,000 clones. The sequence was collected from a woman aged 25 to 39 in good health and CMV-seronegative. Material: PBMCs. The rearrangement uses TRBV6-6 and TRBJ2-7; D is unclear. This CDR3 is CASSSISYEQYF. CDR3 sequence (DNA): TGTGCCAGCAGCAGTATCTCCTACGAGCAGTACTTC.